This TCR beta chain was found in a study of blood T cell repertoires in COVID-19. At the level of the study: The United States, Italy and Spain supplied acute and convalescent COVID-19 samples. Sample material is recorded as cDNA or gDNA derived from T cells, B-cell-depleted T cells, or PBMCs.

Per the study methods: Estimated nucleated cell counts came from reference gene primer amplification. Profiling relied on immunoSEQ multiplex PCR, and the TCRdb table lists in-frame clones only, not all of them. V and J calls and clone size follow that table, whereas D and trimming were derived from the DNA. The sample carries 380,000 or so clones, around 90% recorded once. This clone has only a few counts. This CDR3 is built from 13 residues. Germline V lookup: CDR1 LNHDA, CDR2 SQIVND (reference sequence). V was clipped by 10 bases and J by 7 bases, with 16 bases between them. This chain joins TRBV19 and TRBJ1-4, with a tentative D call TRBD1 (6 bases). This receptor was identified in a man in his forties with acute or convalescent COVID-19. The sequencing sample was made of peripheral blood. CDR3: CATEAGGSEKLFF. The DNA of the CDR3 is TGTGCCACCGAGGCGGGGGGCTCTGAAAAACTGTTTTTT.